This T cell receptor beta chain was profiled in a study of blood T cell repertoires in COVID-19. In the study overall: COVID-19 samples, acute and convalescent, were from the United States, Italy and Spain. Sample material is recorded as cDNA or gDNA derived from T cells, B-cell-depleted T cells, or PBMCs.

Germline-derived CDR1 and CDR2 are ENHRY and SYGVKD. The J segment lost 0 bases and the V segment lost 1 base, leaving 9 bases of the junction unmatched. The CDR3 spans 18 residues. The method was immunoSEQ multiplex PCR; TCRdb's version includes in-frame clones alone and lacks a portion of them. Of about 110,000 clones listed, about 83% were seen once; the top ten hold approximately 4.1%. V is TRBV10-3 and J is TRBJ2-1, with 7 positions matching TRBD1. This TCR was sampled from a woman in her 70s with acute or convalescent COVID-19. The sample was peripheral blood. This CDR3 reads CAISEFSRGQPSYNEQFF. CDR3 DNA sequence: TGTGCCATCAGTGAGTTCTCCAGGGGACAGCCCTCCTACAATGAGCAGTTCTTC.